This is a list of T cell receptor beta chains from one sample in a study of blood T cell repertoires in COVID-19. Sequencing was performed with immunoSEQ multiplex PCR; in TCRdb, only in-frame clones are kept and a portion is missing. This table has 85,000 to 130,000 clones, approximately 91% appearing once. Sequencing was carried out using peripheral blood. The receptors here all came from a woman aged 55-70 years with acute or convalescent COVID-19. The CDR3 runs from the conserved cysteine through the conserved F or W. Fields, in order: J gene, clone size, D gene, V gene, CDR3 DNA, CDR3 protein. The D gene is left open where the match is weak. Clone size is given for some rows only: seen once, a few or many times, or a class if the clone is expanded.

TRBJ2-5 | . | TRBD2 | TRBV7-2 | TGTGCCAGCAGCTTTGGAGCGGGAGGGAGGGAGACCCAGTACTTC | CASSFGAGGRETQYF
TRBJ2-3 | . | TRBD2 | TRBV9 | TGTGCCAGCAGCTTGAGGGTGGCGGGAGGGAGCGCAGATACGCAGTATTTT | CASSLRVAGGSADTQYF
TRBJ1-2 | . | TRBD1 | TRBV7-9 | TGTGCCAGCAGCCCGAGGGACAGGCCTAACTATGGCTACACCTTC | CASSPRDRPNYGYTF
TRBJ1-1 | . | . | TRBV5-1 | TGCGCCAGCAGCTTGGGACAGGAGTTCACTGAAGCTTTCTTT | CASSLGQEFTEAFF
TRBJ2-1 | . | . | TRBV6-4 | TGTGCCAGCAGCTCTAGATCCGATCTTAATGAGCAGTTCTTC | CASSSRSDLNEQFF
TRBJ1-1 | . | . | TRBV11-2 | TGTGCCAGCAGCTTAGACGGGCAGGGGGCTTTCTTT | CASSLDGQGAFF
TRBJ2-3 | . | TRBD2 | TRBV2 | TGTGCCAGCAGTGAGGGAACTAGCGGGATCACAGATACGCAGTATTTT | CASSEGTSGITDTQYF
TRBJ1-2 | . | . | TRBV28 | TGTGCCAGCACCCCCGCGGGACCGACTCACTATGGCTACACCTTC | CASTPAGPTHYGYTF
TRBJ1-5 | . | . | TRBV9 | TGTGCCAGCAGCGTAGAAAGGATGGGGCAGGGCAGATATAGCAATCAGCCCCAGCATTTT | CASSVERMGQGRYSNQPQHF
TRBJ2-1 | . | TRBD2 | TRBV6-5 | TGTGCCAGCAGTTGGGGACTAGCGGGGCGGAATGAGCAGTTCTTC | CASSWGLAGRNEQFF
TRBJ1-5 | . | . | TRBV28 | TGTGCCAGCAGTCTGCGGACAGTTTCTCAGCCCCAGCATTTT | CASSLRTVSQPQHF
TRBJ2-5 | . | TRBD2 | TRBV3-1/TRBV3-2 | TGTGCCAGCAGCCTTTTGACCGGGAGGGCCAGGGGAGAGACCCAGTACTTC | CASSLLTGRARGETQYF
TRBJ2-1 | . | . | TRBV5-4 | TGTGCCAGCAGCATGGCAGGTTCGAGCTCCTACAATGAGCAGTTCTTC | CASSMAGSSSYNEQFF
TRBJ1-1 | . | . | TRBV19 | TGTGCCAGTAGTATATCCCTGACCGGGACAATGAACACTGAAGCTTTCTTT | CASSISLTGTMNTEAFF
TRBJ2-1 | . | TRBD1 | TRBV29-1 | TGCAGCGTTGAAAGGGACAGAACCTACAATGAGCAGTTCTTC | CSVERDRTYNEQFF
TRBJ1-2 | . | . | TRBV5-4 | TGTGCCAGCAGCTTGCCAGGGAACTATGGCTACACCTTC | CASSLPGNYGYTF
TRBJ1-1 | . | . | TRBV19 | TGTGCCAGTCAAAGGGGGGGGCTCCGACCTGAAGCTTTCTTT | CASQRGGLRPEAFF
TRBJ2-1 | once | TRBD1 | TRBV3-1/TRBV3-2 | TGTGCCAGCAGCCAAGAGACAGGGGGTGAATACAATGAGCAGTTCTTC | CASSQETGGEYNEQFF
TRBJ1-4 | . | TRBD1 | TRBV19 | TGTGCCAGTAGTATGCGTGGAGGGGGCGTTGTGATTGAAAAACTGTTTTTT | CASSMRGGGVVIEKLFF
TRBJ1-1 | once | . | TRBV3-1/TRBV3-2 | TGTGCCAGCAGCCACCCGGACACTGAAGCTTTCTTT | CASSHPDTEAFF
TRBJ2-1 | . | TRBD2 | TRBV29-1 | TGCAGCGTCACTCGACTAGCGGGAGGTAATGAGCAGTTCTTC | CSVTRLAGGNEQFF
TRBJ2-7 | once | TRBD2 | TRBV2 | TGTGCCGGGCGGACTAGCGGGGCCCTCTGGCAGTACTTC | CAGRTSGALWQYF
TRBJ1-5 | . | . | TRBV2 | TGTGCCAGCAGGGACGGGACACCTAATCAGCCCCAGCATTTT | CASRDGTPNQPQHF
TRBJ1-3 | once | . | TRBV7-9 | TGTGCCAGCAGCCCGCAGGCAGGGCCAAGGGCGAGTGGAAACACCATATATTTT | CASSPQAGPRASGNTIYF
TRBJ2-1 | . | . | TRBV11-3 | TGTGCCAGCAGCGCACCCGGGAGAGGGGAGCAGTTCTTC | CASSAPGRGEQFF
TRBJ1-1 | . | . | TRBV20-1 | TGCAGTGCACAAACAGTAGAAGCTTTCTTT | CSAQTVEAFF
TRBJ2-5 | . | TRBD2 | TRBV3-1/TRBV3-2 | TGTGCCAGCAGCCAAGAGGGACTAGCGGCTTACCAAGAGACCCAGTACTTC | CASSQEGLAAYQETQYF
TRBJ2-3 | . | TRBD1 | TRBV7-8 | TGTGCCAGCAGCTTTACCGACAGGGTCACAGATACGCAGTATTTT | CASSFTDRVTDTQYF
TRBJ2-2 | . | . | TRBV9 | TGTGCCAGCAGCGTAGCGAGTGGACTAAATAGCGGGGAGCTGTTTTTT | CASSVASGLNSGELFF
TRBJ2-7 | . | . | TRBV6-2/TRBV6-3 | TGTGCCAGCAGTTTCGCCGGGTCTTTCTCCTACGAGCAGTACTTC | CASSFAGSFSYEQYF
TRBJ2-1 | few | . | TRBV30 | TGTGCCTGGAGCGTCCCAGGTGTATACAATGAGCAGTTCTTC | CAWSVPGVYNEQFF
TRBJ2-1 | . | . | TRBV9 | TGTGCCAGCAGCGCCGAACTGGGGGGGCAGTTCTTC | CASSAELGGQFF
TRBJ2-2 | . | TRBD1 | TRBV2 | TGTGCCAGCATCCCGGGACAGGTTACCGGGGAGCTGTTTTTT | CASIPGQVTGELFF
TRBJ2-1 | once | . | TRBV7-9 | TGTGCCAGCAGCTACCCTGTTGGAGGCCTTAATGAGCAGTTCTTC | CASSYPVGGLNEQFF
TRBJ1-6 | once | . | TRBV3-1/TRBV3-2 | TGTGCCAGCAGCCAAGGGGGACTGACAAATTCACCCCTCCACTTT | CASSQGGLTNSPLHF